The 20 T cell receptor beta chains listed next were all sequenced from one sample in a study of blood T cell repertoires in COVID-19. The protocol was immunoSEQ multiplex PCR, while the TCRdb copy is restricted to in-frame clones and leaves out a portion. The sample records about 250,000 clones, around 82% being singletons. Sequences were obtained from peripheral blood. Receptors originate from a human donor with COVID-19, enrolled during active disease. The donor label of this sample is uncertain.

The rearrangement links TRBV12-3 or TRBV12-4 to TRBJ1-2, with no clear D. Trimming removed 4 bases at V and 2 bases at J, with 8 bases between. The CDR3 extends over 13 amino acids. The CDR3 sequence: CASSSEANYGYTF. CDR3 DNA sequence: TGTGCCAGCAGTTCTGAGGCCAACTATGGCTACACCTTC.

The chain joins TRBV7-2 to TRBJ2-1, with 7 bases fitting TRBD2. This CDR3 spans 15 amino acids. With V trimmed by 1 base and J by 0 bases, 0 bases remained unmatched. Germline V CDR1 and CDR2: SGHTA, FQGNSA. CDR3 nucleotides: TGTGCCAGCAGCTTAGGGACTAGCTCCTACAATGAGCAGTTCTTC. Translation gives CASSLGTSSYNEQFF. The whole variable domain, remainder taken from reference TRBV7-2 and TRBJ2-1, is GAGVSQSPSNKVTEKGKDVELRCDPISGHTALYWYRQSLGQGLEFLIYFQGNSAPDKSGLPSDRFSAERTGGSVSTLTIQRTQQEDSAVYLCASSLGTSSYNEQFFGPGTRLTVL.

This chain uses TRBV5-6 with TRBJ1-1; no firm D call. The CDR3 sequence is 14 residues long. Germline V gives CDR1 SGHDT, CDR2 YYEEEE. V was trimmed by 4 bases and J by 5 bases, leaving 15 bases between them. The CDR3 spells CASSLNRGRTEAFF. CDR3 nucleotides: TGTGCCAGCAGCCTCAACCGGGGTAGGACTGAAGCTTTCTTT. The entire variable domain, with the rest obtained from reference TRBV5-6 and TRBJ1-1, is as follows: DAGVTQSPTHLIKTRGQQVTLRCSPKSGHDTVSWYQQALGQGPQFIFQYYEEEERQRGNFPDRFSGHQFPNYSSELNVNALLLGDSALYLCASSLNRGRTEAFFGQGTRLTVV.

The rearrangement joins TRBV7-6 to TRBJ1-1, with D perhaps TRBD1 (5 bases). This CDR3 has 16 amino acids. In germline, CDR1 is SGHVS, CDR2 FNYEAQ. V dropped 1 base and J dropped 0 bases, with 12 bases sitting between them. The CDR3 DNA reads as TGTGCCAGCAGCTTAGGGGCAGGGTCCTTGAACACTGAAGCTTTCTTT. It encodes CASSLGAGSLNTEAFF.

The chain carries TRBV30 and TRBJ1-6; D is perhaps TRBD1 (6 bases). The CDR3 has 15 amino acids. Germline assignment: CDR1 GTSNPN and CDR2 SVGIG (reference sequence). Trimming cost V 1 base and J 6 bases, with 13 bases left between them. The CDR3: CAWSGKGVRNSPLHF. CDR3 DNA: TGTGCCTGGAGTGGCAAGGGGGTCCGTAATTCACCCCTCCACTTT.

The chain joins TRBV6-5 to TRBJ1-1; D may be TRBD1 (5 bases). Germline V gene lookup returns CDR1 MNHEY and CDR2 SVGAGI. The length of the CDR3 is 14 residues. The ends were cut back, 6 bases at V and 5 bases at J, with 16 bases in the middle. CDR3 sequence: CASSLEAGRTEAFF. CDR3 bases: TGTGCCAGCAGCCTAGAGGCAGGGAGGACTGAAGCTTTCTTT.

This chain connects TRBV7-8 to TRBJ2-2, with TRBD1 matching over 9 bases. This CDR3 region has 17 residues. Per the germline V gene, CDR1 is SGHVS and CDR2 is FQNEAQ. V trimming: 1 base; J trimming: 6 bases; junction bases outside the gene matches: 9. The CDR3 sequence: CASSLVGTGSSAGELFF. DNA of the CDR3: TGTGCCAGCAGCTTAGTGGGGACAGGGTCTAGCGCCGGGGAGCTGTTTTTT.

The CDR3 sequence: CASSSGSGSTEAFF. In DNA, the CDR3 is TGCGCCAGCAGCTCCGGTTCGGGGAGCACTGAAGCTTTCTTT. The chain links TRBV5-1 to TRBJ1-1; no definite D call. Trimming stripped 3 bases from V and 4 bases from J, with 13 bases between. Per germline, CDR1 SGHRS and CDR2 YFSETQ. The CDR3 consists of 14 residues.

The chain couples TRBV2 to TRBJ1-1, with D tentatively TRBD1 (5 bases). Trimming shortened V by 4 bases and J by 0 bases, and 9 bases separated the two germline ends. The germline V gene has CDR1 SNHLY and CDR2 FYNNEI. The CDR3 is 14 amino acids. DNA for the CDR3: TGTGCCAGCAGTGTGGCAGGGATGAACACTGAAGCTTTCTTT. Translating gives CASSVAGMNTEAFF.

Points on this clone: At one end the junction does not follow the germline gene, possibly because of a read error. The J gene is TRBJ2-3, the V gene TRBV6-4; the D gene is possibly TRBD2 (6 bases). The germline CDR1 and CDR2 sequences are MRHNA and SNTAGT. This CDR3 contains 14 residues. CDR3 in DNA: TGTGCCAGCAGTACGGCCGGGAGCAGAGATACGCAGTATTTT. Its protein product is CASSTAGSRDTQYF.

The chain combines TRBV18 with TRBJ2-2, with TRBD2 identical over 13 bases. Trimming cost V 4 bases and J 2 bases; bases outside gene matches: 4. Germline V gives CDR1 KGHSH, CDR2 LQKENI. CDR3 size: 17 residues. In nucleotides, the CDR3 is TGTGCCAGCTCACGACTAGCGGGAGGACAAAACACCGGGGAGCTGTTTTTT. Encoded protein: CASSRLAGGQNTGELFF.

This chain uses TRBV5-1 with TRBJ2-1; possibly TRBD2 for D (6 bases). Trimming left V 6 bases short and J 6 bases short, with 16 bases between. CDR3 length: 14 residues. Germline CDR1 reads SGHRS; CDR2 reads YFSETQ. The DNA for the CDR3 is TGCGCCAGCACCCCGGGGGACCCGGTCAATGAGCAGTTCTTC. Protein sequence: CASTPGDPVNEQFF.

This chain links TRBV28 with TRBJ2-5, with D possibly being TRBD1 (6 bases). V was clipped by 7 bases and J by 0 bases, with 12 bases between them. CDR3 length: 14 amino acids. Germline CDR1 is MDHEN and CDR2 is SYDVKM. The CDR3 loop is CASNGDRNQETQYF. In nucleotides, the CDR3 is TGTGCCAGCAACGGAGACAGGAACCAAGAGACCCAGTACTTC.

The chain uses TRBV30 and TRBJ2-7; 10 bases fit TRBD2. Per germline, CDR1 GTSNPN and CDR2 SVGIG (reference sequence). The CDR3 is 15 amino acids. After removal of 4 bases from V and 0 bases from J, the junction contained 6 bases not matched to a gene. CDR3 region: CAWTTGTSASYEQYF. For the CDR3, the DNA is TGTGCCTGGACCACGGGGACTAGCGCCTCCTACGAGCAGTACTTC.

This clone was picked up one time. V is TRBV5-6 and J is TRBJ2-1, with TRBD1 as a possible D gene (5 bases). The CDR3 sequence is 15 residues long. The V end lost 6 bases, the J end lost 6 bases, and 19 bases lay between the germline ends. CDR1 is SGHDT and CDR2 is YYEEEE in the germline V gene. In nucleotides, the CDR3 is TGTGCCAGCACCGGGTTGGGCAGGGTAGGCAATGAGCAGTTCTTC. Translation gives CASTGLGRVGNEQFF.

The chain links TRBV5-1 to TRBJ2-1, with D uncertain. Germline loops: CDR1 SGHRS, CDR2 YFSETQ. V lost 2 bases and J 1 base, leaving 7 bases between the germline ends. The CDR3 consists of 14 residues. CDR3 nucleotides: TGCGCCAGCAGCTTAGGCAGGTCCTACAATGAGCAGTTCTTC. Amino acid sequence: CASSLGRSYNEQFF.

This clone was detected a few times. The CDR3, as DNA: TGTGCCAGCAGCCAAGATCGGGAGGGGACTGAAGCTTTCTTT. Residues: CASSQDREGTEAFF. V is TRBV3-1 (or the pseudogene TRBV3-2) and J is TRBJ1-1; maybe TRBD1 (5 bases). The length of the CDR3 is 14 residues. CDR1 is LGHDT, CDR2 YNNKEL, per germline (reference sequence). The ends were cut back, 0 bases at V and 5 bases at J, with 10 bases in the middle.

The chain is built from TRBV9 and TRBJ2-7; 7 nucleotides align to TRBD2. V lost 3 bases and J lost 6; bases outside the gene matches: 15. The CDR3 spans 16 residues. Germline CDR1 SGDLS, CDR2 YYNGEE. CDR3 bases: TGTGCCAGCAGCGCCAAAGGGGCCATGGGAGGGCTCGAGCAGTACTTC. Protein product: CASSAKGAMGGLEQYF.

V is TRBV28 and J is TRBJ2-7, with 13 bases aligning to TRBD2. The V and J ends lost 7 bases and 5 bases, in that order; junction bases with no gene match: 11. The CDR3 totals 16 residues. CDR1 is MDHEN and CDR2 is SYDVKM in the germline V gene. Written as DNA, the CDR3 is TGTGCCAGCACCGAAACTAGCGGGAGGGCCCGGGACGAGCAGTACTTC. Residues: CASTETSGRARDEQYF.

The V gene is TRBV5-8, the J gene TRBJ1-2; D is uncertain. This CDR3 is built from 14 residues. Germline CDR1 is SGHTS and CDR2 is YDEGEE. V lost 3 bases and J lost 4, with 13 bases in between. The CDR3 DNA reads as TGTGCCAGCAGCTCAATGGCGGGCTCCTATGGCTACACCTTC. This translates into CASSSMAGSYGYTF.